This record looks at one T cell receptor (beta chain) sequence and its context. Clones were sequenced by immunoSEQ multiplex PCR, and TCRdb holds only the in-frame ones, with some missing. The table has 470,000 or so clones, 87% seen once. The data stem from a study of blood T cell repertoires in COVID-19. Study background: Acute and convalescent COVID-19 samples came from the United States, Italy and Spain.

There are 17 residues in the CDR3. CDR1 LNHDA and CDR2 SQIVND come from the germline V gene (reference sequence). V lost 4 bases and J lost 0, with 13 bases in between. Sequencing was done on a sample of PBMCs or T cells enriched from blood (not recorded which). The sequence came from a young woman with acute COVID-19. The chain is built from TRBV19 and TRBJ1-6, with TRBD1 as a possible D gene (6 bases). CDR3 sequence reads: CASSRADSSSYNSPLHF. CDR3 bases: TGTGCCAGTAGTAGAGCGGACAGTAGCTCCTATAATTCACCCCTCCACTTT.